The T cell receptor beta chain described here comes from a study of T-cell reconstitution after alpha-beta-depleted transplantation in children. There are many counts of this clonotype. Germline V gene lookup returns CDR1 SQVTM and CDR2 ANQGSEA. V gave up 3 bases and J gave up 4 bases; unmatched junction bases: 14. CDR3 length: 16 amino acids. It was with unique molecular identifiers that the TCRbeta library was prepared. One entry per CDR3 protein results from TCRdb running MiXCR on the PCR reads. The sample contains around 400,000 distinct CDR3 sequences, approximately 11% of which appear only once.

The receptor was derived from a human donor who donated a stem cell graft to a child with acute myeloid leukemia. The chain carries TRBV29-1 and TRBJ1-2; 7 bases agree with TRBD1. The sequencing used PBMCs from the stem cell graft donor, collected from the stem cell graft. In nucleotides, the CDR3 is TGCAGCGTTGATTCCGTGACAGGGCGTAGGGGCTATGGCTACACCTTC. As protein: CSVDSVTGRRGYGYTF.